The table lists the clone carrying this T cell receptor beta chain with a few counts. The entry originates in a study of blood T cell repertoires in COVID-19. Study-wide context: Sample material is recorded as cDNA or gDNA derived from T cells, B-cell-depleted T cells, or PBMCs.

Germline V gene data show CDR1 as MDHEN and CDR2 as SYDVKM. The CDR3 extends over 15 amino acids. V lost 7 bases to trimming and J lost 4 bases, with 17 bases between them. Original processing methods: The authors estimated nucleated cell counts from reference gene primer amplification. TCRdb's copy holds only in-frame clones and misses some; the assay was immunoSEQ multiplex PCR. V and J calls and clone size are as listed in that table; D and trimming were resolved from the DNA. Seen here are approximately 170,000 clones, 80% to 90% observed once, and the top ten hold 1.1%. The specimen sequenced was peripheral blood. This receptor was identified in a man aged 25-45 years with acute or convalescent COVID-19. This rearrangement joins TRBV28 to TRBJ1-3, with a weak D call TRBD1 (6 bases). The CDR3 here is CASTPGGQFGNTIYF. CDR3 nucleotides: TGTGCCAGCACCCCCGGGGGGCAGTTCGGAAACACCATATATTTT.